This T cell receptor (beta chain) was retrieved from a study of cytomegalovirus exposure and HLA in healthy donors. Study-wide points: The authors confirmed in vitro that a few CMV-associated chains were specific for CMV antigens.

Nominally healthy donors provided the samples, though records likely missed some immune exposures. Use of 60 Vbeta and 13 Jbeta primers characterized the PCR. Measured with immunoSEQ multiplex PCR; TCRdb has only the in-frame clones, and not every one. The table lists 150,000 to 200,000 clones. On this clone itself: Antigen: not known.

The germline CDR1 and CDR2 sequences are DFQATT and SNEGSKA (reference sequence). V lost 8 bases and J 5 bases, leaving 4 bases between the germline ends. This CDR3 is built from 9 residues. The rearrangement links TRBV20-1 to TRBJ2-1; the D is unclear. Sequencing used PBMCs. The origin of this receptor is a boy under 18 in good health and CMV-seronegative. The CDR3 is CSPNNEQFF. The CDR3, as DNA: TGCAGTCCCAACAATGAGCAGTTCTTC.